A single sample is the source of the 10 T cell receptor beta chains below, sequenced in a study of T cell responses to AZD1222 COVID-19 vaccine. Only in-frame clones appear in the TCRdb table, and some are missing; sequencing was by immunoSEQ multiplex PCR. The sample has about 180,000 clones, 75% to 90% seen once. The input for sequencing was peripheral blood, taken 28 days after the second dose of the MenACWY control vaccine. These receptors originate from an adult who received the MenACWY meningococcal vaccine as a control.

V and J are TRBV27 and TRBJ1-5; TRBD1 agrees at 10 bases. V shed 2 bases and J 7 bases; nucleotides not matched to a gene: 5. CDR3 length: 15 amino acids. Germline CDR1 reads MNHEY; CDR2 reads SMNVEV (reference sequence). CDR3 protein: CASSLRQGAKQPQHF. The CDR3 region has the DNA TGTGCCAGCAGTTTACGACAGGGGGCAAAACAGCCCCAGCATTTT.

This chain uses TRBV5-5 with TRBJ1-2; D may be TRBD1 (6 bases). The CDR3 runs to 15 residues. Trimming pared 1 base from V and 4 bases from J, leaving 14 bases between. Per the germline V gene, CDR1 is SGHKS and CDR2 is YYEKEE (reference sequence). The CDR3 coding sequence is TGTGCCAGCAGCTTGACTGGGGCAGGGGCCTATGGCTACACCTTC. Amino acids: CASSLTGAGAYGYTF.

The rearrangement joins TRBV4-3 to TRBJ2-2; TRBD2 matches at 8 bases. The CDR3 is 17 residues long. V trimming: 0 bases; J trimming: 3 bases; junction bases outside the gene matches: 6. Germline CDR1 and CDR2: LGHNA and YSLEER. The CDR3 spells CASSQEGGLGDTGELFF. The CDR3 DNA is TGCGCCAGCAGCCAAGAAGGGGGACTAGGGGACACCGGGGAGCTGTTTTTT.

The V and J genes are TRBV28 and TRBJ2-5, with 7 bases matching TRBD1. Trimming took 5 bases from V and 5 from J; bases not matched to a gene: 8. Looked up from germline, CDR1 is MDHEN and CDR2 is SYDVKM. The CDR3 covers 14 residues. This chain's CDR3 is CASSNRGGAETQYF. Here the CDR3 DNA reads TGTGCCAGCAGTAACCGAGGGGGCGCGGAGACCCAGTACTTC. The variable domain in full, completed from reference TRBV28 and TRBJ2-5, reads DVKVTQSSRYLVKRTGEKVFLECVQDMDHENMFWYRQDPGLGLRLIYFSYDVKMKEKGDIPEGYSVSREKKERFSLILESASTNQTSMYLCASSNRGGAETQYFGPGTRLLVL.

The rearrangement uses TRBV6-5 and TRBJ2-7; D may be TRBD1 or TRBD2 (7 bases each). With 5 bases removed from V and 7 bases from J, the gap between germline ends came to 18 bases. Germline V gene lookup returns CDR1 MNHEY and CDR2 SVGAGI. There are 14 residues in the CDR3. The CDR3 bases are TGTGCCAGCAGTCCCAGGGGGGGCCGGAGGGAGCAGTACTTC. Protein: CASSPRGGRREQYF.

The chain is built from TRBV24-1 and TRBJ1-5, with D perhaps matching TRBD1 (5 bases). The CDR3 consists of 15 residues. V was clipped by 5 bases and J by 1 base, with 11 bases between them. From germline, CDR1 is KGHDR and CDR2 SFDVKD. The CDR3 region is CATSGTGLSNQPQHF. In DNA form, the CDR3 reads TGTGCCACCAGTGGCACAGGTCTGAGCAATCAGCCCCAGCATTTT.

The rearrangement uses TRBV29-1 and TRBJ1-1, with unresolved D. The CDR3 extends over 12 amino acids. In germline, CDR1 is SQVTM, CDR2 ANQGSEA. V lost 7 bases and J 3 bases, leaving 12 bases between the germline ends. CDR3 region: CSAADEYTEAFF. The CDR3 coding sequence is TGCAGCGCAGCGGACGAGTACACTGAAGCTTTCTTT.

The J gene is TRBJ2-5, the V gene TRBV19, with D hard to call. This CDR3 contains 14 residues. The germline CDR1 and CDR2 sequences are LNHDA and SQIVND (reference sequence). V lost 1 base and J 0 bases, leaving 6 bases between the germline ends. The CDR3 DNA reads as TGTGCCAGTAGTATAGCGCCCTACCAAGAGACCCAGTACTTC. It translates to CASSIAPYQETQYF. The complete variable domain, with remaining parts taken from reference TRBV19 and TRBJ2-5, reads DGGITQSPKYLFRKEGQNVTLSCEQNLNHDAMYWYRQDPGQGLRLIYYSQIVNDFQKGDIAEGYSVSREKKESFPLTVTSAQKNPTAFYLCASSIAPYQETQYFGPGTRLLVL.

The chain uses TRBV7-3 and TRBJ1-2; perhaps TRBD1 as D (6 bases). Trimming cost V 6 bases and J 3 bases, with 11 bases left between them. Per germline, CDR1 SGHTA and CDR2 FQGTGA. The CDR3 is 13 residues long. The chain's CDR3 is CASSLAGDYGYTF. The CDR3 region has the DNA TGTGCCAGCAGTCTCGCAGGGGACTATGGCTACACCTTC.

V and J are TRBV19 and TRBJ2-7, with 10 bases aligning to TRBD1. Trimming took 5 bases from V and 10 from J; bases not matched to a gene: 8. Germline V lookup: CDR1 LNHDA, CDR2 SQIVND (reference sequence). The CDR3 consists of 13 residues. The CDR3 sequence is CASSGQGGMAQYF. The CDR3 DNA sequence: TGTGCCAGTAGTGGACAGGGGGGGATGGCCCAGTACTTC.